This T cell receptor (beta chain) was identified in a study of control samples from healthy donors and cancer patients. CDR3 length equals 15 residues. V was trimmed by 6 bases and J by 7 bases, leaving 22 bases between them. The V gene's germline CDR1 is SEHNR and CDR2 FQNEAQ (reference sequence). Assay used: immunoSEQ multiplex PCR; TCRdb lists only in-frame clones, some missing. Among about 160,000 clones listed, around 96% were seen once. Material: blood. This chain joins TRBV7-9 and TRBJ2-7; D may correspond to TRBD1 or TRBD2 (6 bases each). The sequence came from a woman aged 40 to 49 in good health. The CDR3 nucleotides are TGTGCCAGCAGTTCCCTGGGGGGCGCGTCATGGGAGCAGTACTTC. Translating it yields CASSSLGGASWEQYF.